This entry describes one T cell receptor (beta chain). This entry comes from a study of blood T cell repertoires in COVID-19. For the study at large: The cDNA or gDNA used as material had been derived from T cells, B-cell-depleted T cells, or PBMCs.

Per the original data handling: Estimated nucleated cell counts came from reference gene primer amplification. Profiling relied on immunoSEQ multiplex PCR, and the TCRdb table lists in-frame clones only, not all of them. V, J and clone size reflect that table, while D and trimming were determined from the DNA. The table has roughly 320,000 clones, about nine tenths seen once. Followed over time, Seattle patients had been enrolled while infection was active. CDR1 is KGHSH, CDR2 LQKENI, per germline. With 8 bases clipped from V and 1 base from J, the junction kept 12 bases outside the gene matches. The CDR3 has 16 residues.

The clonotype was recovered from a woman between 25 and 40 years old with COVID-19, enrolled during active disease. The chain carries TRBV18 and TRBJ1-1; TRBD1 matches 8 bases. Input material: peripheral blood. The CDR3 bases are TGTGCCAGCCGGACAGGGACGCGCTCTTGGAACACTGAAGCTTTCTTT. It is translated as CASRTGTRSWNTEAFF.